The 27 T cell receptor beta chains listed next were all sequenced from one sample in a study of T cells in Graves' hyperthyroidism and ophthalmopathy. Amplification of TCR beta CDR3 regions used RNA as the template. The HTBI primer set drove a first-round RT-PCR of the TCR CDR3. TCRdb reanalysed the multiplex PCR reads using MiXCR and keeps one entry per CDR3 protein. Among 450,000 to 700,000 distinct CDR3 sequences listed, under 60% were seen once. Sequencing input: peripheral blood or thyroid tissue (not recorded which). The receptor set was obtained from an adult woman with Graves' disease, either hyperthyroidism or ophthalmopathy (not recorded which).

This clonotype has only a few counts. J is TRBJ2-3 and V is TRBV5-1; D is ambiguous. V was shortened by 0 bases and J by 6 bases, with 5 bases between the two germline ends. Germline V lookup: CDR1 SGHRS, CDR2 YFSETQ. This CDR3 is 12 amino acids long. This CDR3 reads CASSLDLDTQYF. Here the CDR3 DNA reads TGCGCCAGCAGCTTGGATTTGGATACGCAGTATTTT.

The J gene is TRBJ2-5, the V gene TRBV12-3 or TRBV12-4; 9 bases are shared with TRBD2. V dropped 3 bases and J dropped 2; count of bases not matched to a gene: 4. CDR3 length equals 15 residues. The CDR3 nucleotides read TGTGCCAGCAGTTTCGGCGGGAGGGGACAAGAGACCCAGTACTTC. Its protein product is CASSFGGRGQETQYF.

This clonotype was detected ten times or more. This chain uses TRBV5-1 with TRBJ1-5; TRBD1 agrees at 8 bases. The germline V gene has CDR1 SGHRS and CDR2 YFSETQ. The CDR3 runs 14 residues. V was pared by 5 bases and J by 4 bases, with 5 bases of the junction left unmatched. The CDR3 loop is CASSWGTGNQPQHF. The CDR3 DNA follows: TGCGCCAGCAGTTGGGGGACAGGTAATCAGCCCCAGCATTTT.

The gene calls are TRBV6-1 and TRBJ1-2, with D possibly TRBD1 on 5 matching bases. V was trimmed by 6 bases and J by 0 bases, leaving 17 bases between them. Germline V CDR1 and CDR2: MNHNS, SASEGT. The CDR3 is 16 amino acids. The CDR3 protein is CASSEKQEGANYGYTF. The CDR3 DNA is TGTGCCAGCAGCGAGAAACAGGAAGGGGCTAACTATGGCTACACCTTC.

The genes are TRBV20-1 and TRBJ2-5; D might be TRBD2 (6 bases). With 6 bases removed from V and 5 bases from J, the gap between germline ends came to 16 bases. Germline loops: CDR1 DFQATT, CDR2 SNEGSKA (reference sequence). CDR3 size: 13 residues. In nucleotides, the CDR3 is TGCAGTGCAGAACGGAGCAGCGGGGAGACCCAGTACTTC. Translation gives CSAERSSGETQYF.

This chain uses TRBV15 with TRBJ2-7; perhaps TRBD1 as D (5 bases). The germline CDR1 and CDR2 sequences are LNHNV and YYDKDF (reference sequence). V was cut by 6 bases and J by 0 bases, with 15 bases left in between. This CDR3 has 15 amino acids. Here the CDR3 reads CATSHTHRTSYEQYF. The CDR3 DNA follows: TGTGCCACCAGTCACACCCACAGGACCTCCTACGAGCAGTACTTC.

The rearrangement links TRBV7-9 to TRBJ1-1; 8 bases map to TRBD1. The V and J ends lost 5 bases and 3 bases, in that order; junction bases with no gene match: 5. CDR1 is SEHNR, CDR2 FQNEAQ, per germline (reference sequence). There are 14 residues in the CDR3. The CDR3: CASSMVTGDTEAFF. CDR3 nucleotides: TGTGCCAGCAGCATGGTGACAGGGGACACTGAAGCTTTCTTT.

This sequence joins TRBV9 and TRBJ2-5; 8 bases agree with TRBD1. Trimming took 3 bases from V and 7 from J; bases not matched to a gene: 2. Germline CDR1 SGDLS, CDR2 YYNGEE. The CDR3 length is 12 residues. As DNA, the CDR3 is TGTGCCAGCAGCGACGGGACAGGGACCCAGTACTTC. This encodes CASSDGTGTQYF.

This clonotype was counted ten times or more. The CDR3 here is CASRGGRSPGELFF. The DNA for the CDR3 is TGTGCCAGCAGAGGGGGCAGAAGCCCCGGGGAGCTGTTTTTT. This chain uses TRBV2 with TRBJ2-2, with 7 positions matching TRBD1. J gave up 6 bases and V 6 bases, and 7 bases lay outside the gene matches. This CDR3 region has 14 residues. The germline V gene has CDR1 SNHLY and CDR2 FYNNEI.

The CDR3 reads CASSLSGNGYTF. As DNA, the CDR3 is TGTGCCAGCAGCTTATCCGGGAATGGCTACACCTTC. This chain connects TRBV7-2 to TRBJ1-2, with D uncertain. Trimming shortened V by 2 bases and J by 6 bases, and 7 bases separated the two germline ends. Germline assignment: CDR1 SGHTA and CDR2 FQGNSA. This CDR3 is 12 amino acids long.

This clonotype was counted between two and nine times. The chain couples TRBV2 to TRBJ2-3; no firm D call. Trimming removed 7 bases at V and 8 bases at J, with 7 bases between. From germline, CDR1 is SNHLY and CDR2 FYNNEI. The CDR3 consists of 10 residues. CDR3 sequence: CASNFGTQYF. Here the CDR3 DNA reads TGTGCCAGCAATTTTGGTACGCAGTATTTT.

This chain connects TRBV7-9 to TRBJ1-1; D not resolved. This CDR3 is built from 14 residues. Germline CDR1 is SEHNR and CDR2 is FQNEAQ (reference sequence). Trimming cost V 7 bases and J 9 bases, with 21 bases left between them. CDR3 DNA sequence: TGTGCCAGCAAACTTGACGGGAGGGCCCTCCAAGCTTTCTTT. This codes for CASKLDGRALQAFF.

This clonotype turned up a few times. With a much larger clone just one base away, this may be a read error. J is TRBJ1-1 and V is TRBV6-5, with 9 nucleotides matching TRBD1. This CDR3 region has 15 residues. CDR1 and CDR2 from the germline V gene are MNHEY and SVGAGI. The DNA for the CDR3 is TGTGCCAGCATCAGGGGGACAGGGCCGAACACTGAAGCTCTCTTT. It specifies CASIRGTGPNTEALF.

This rearrangement joins TRBV20-1 to TRBJ2-5; 14 bases line up with TRBD2. CDR3 length: 16 residues. V lost 6 bases, J lost 1 base, and 7 bases stayed unmatched. CDR1 DFQATT and CDR2 SNEGSKA come from the germline V gene (reference sequence). CDR3 residues: CSAKTSGRAAQETQYF. CDR3 DNA sequence: TGCAGTGCGAAGACTAGCGGGAGGGCTGCCCAAGAGACCCAGTACTTC.

This clonotype has at least ten counts. This rearrangement joins TRBV20-1 to TRBJ2-7, with 10 bases aligning to TRBD1. CDR3 length equals 14 residues. The germline V gene encodes CDR1 DFQATT and CDR2 SNEGSKA (reference sequence). V lost 5 bases and J lost 2; bases outside the gene matches: 6. The CDR3 nucleotides are TGCAGTGCTCCCGACAGGGGGCGAACCTACGAGCAGTACTTC. Protein sequence: CSAPDRGRTYEQYF.

This clonotype was counted at least ten times. The chain joins TRBV6-4 to TRBJ2-2, with 7 bases identical to TRBD2. The CDR3 contains 16 residues. The J segment lost 7 bases and the V segment lost 3 bases, leaving 11 bases of the junction unmatched. CDR1 is MRHNA and CDR2 is SNTAGT in the germline V gene. The CDR3 loop is CASSERAGEVGGELFF. In DNA form, the CDR3 reads TGTGCCAGCAGTGAAAGGGCGGGAGAAGTCGGCGGGGAGCTGTTTTTT.

The J gene is TRBJ2-2, the V gene TRBV6-4; 7 nucleotides line up with TRBD2. Germline V gives CDR1 MRHNA, CDR2 SNTAGT. With 0 bases clipped from V and 8 bases from J, the junction kept 6 bases outside the gene matches. The CDR3 length is 15 residues. Here the CDR3 reads CASSDSTGGSGELFF. Written as DNA, the CDR3 is TGTGCCAGCAGTGACTCGACGGGGGGTTCTGGGGAGCTGTTTTTT.

A note on this clonotype: It may be a read error: a sequence one base away is much more abundant. The chain carries TRBV6-5 and TRBJ2-7; D call uncertain. Germline CDR1 MNHEY, CDR2 SVGAGI. This CDR3 is 10 amino acids long. V was shortened by 10 bases and J by 5 bases, with 9 bases between the two germline ends. The CDR3 spells CATGSNEQYF. CDR3 coding DNA: TGTGCCACAGGTAGTAACGAGCAGTACTTC.

The genes are TRBV5-1 and TRBJ2-3; D remains unclear. The CDR3 covers 13 residues. Deletions cut 4 bases from V and 2 bases from J, with 8 bases between. Per germline, CDR1 SGHRS and CDR2 YFSETQ. Here the CDR3 reads CASSIPLTDTQYF. CDR3 in DNA: TGCGCCAGCAGCATACCTCTCACAGATACGCAGTATTTT.

The table lists this clonotype with many counts. The chain recombines TRBV11-3 with TRBJ2-7; D gene uncertain. The CDR3 is 13 residues long. V lost 5 bases and J lost 0, with 8 bases in between. Germline CDR1 and CDR2: SGHNT and YENEEA. CDR3 residues: CASSGSGSYEQYF. Here the CDR3 DNA reads TGTGCCAGCAGCGGCTCTGGCTCCTACGAGCAGTACTTC. The whole variable domain, filled in from reference TRBV11-3 and TRBJ2-7, reads EAGVVQSPRYKIIEKKQPVAFWCNPISGHNTLYWYLQNLGQGPELLIRYENEEAVDDSQLPKDRFSAERLKGVDSTLKIQPAELGDSAVYLCASSGSGSYEQYFGPGTRLTVT.

The table lists this clonotype with many counts. This chain connects TRBV5-4 to TRBJ2-7, with 7 bases fitting TRBD1. The germline V gene has CDR1 SGHNT and CDR2 YYREEE (reference sequence). This CDR3 has 14 amino acids. V lost 1 base, J lost 2 bases, and 3 bases stayed unmatched. CDR3 loop: CASSLTTGTYEQYF. The CDR3 DNA reads as TGTGCCAGCAGCTTGACGACAGGGACCTACGAGCAGTACTTC.

This clonotype was counted at least ten times. This chain joins TRBV12-3 or TRBV12-4 and TRBJ1-2; 9 bases map to TRBD1. This CDR3 is built from 15 residues. V lost 6 bases, J lost 6 bases, and 11 bases stayed unmatched. The chain's CDR3 is CASRPGQGWIHGYTF. CDR3 sequence (DNA): TGTGCCAGCAGGCCTGGACAGGGGTGGATCCATGGCTACACCTTC.

The chain joins TRBV10-3 to TRBJ2-7, with D unresolved. Germline CDR1 is ENHRY and CDR2 is SYGVKD. The germline V and J ends were trimmed by 5 bases and 1 base, with 6 bases remaining between them. The CDR3 covers 12 residues. The CDR3: CAISSRSYEQYF. Written as DNA, the CDR3 is TGTGCCATCAGTTCCAGGTCCTACGAGCAGTACTTC.

This chain joins TRBV5-4 and TRBJ2-7; D could derive from TRBD1 or TRBD2 (5 bases each). Trimming took off 5 bases at V and 3 bases at J, with 9 bases between the two ends. The CDR3 has 12 amino acids. Germline V gene data show CDR1 as SGHNT and CDR2 as YYREEE (reference sequence). CDR3 residues: CASRGTGYEQYF. The CDR3 DNA is TGTGCCAGCAGGGGGACGGGCTACGAGCAGTACTTC.

In this sample, this clonotype turned up many times. This sequence joins TRBV7-2 and TRBJ1-4, with TRBD1 as a possible D gene (6 bases). Trimming removed 6 bases at V and 7 bases at J, with 15 bases between. Germline V gene data show CDR1 as SGHTA and CDR2 as FQGNSA. CDR3 length: 14 amino acids. The CDR3 nucleotides read TGTGCCAGCAGGTTTCAGGGGATGGGTGAAAAACTGTTTTTT. Protein sequence: CASRFQGMGEKLFF.

This clonotype was counted ten times or more. The genes are TRBV7-9 and TRBJ2-2; tentative D call: TRBD1 (6 bases). The CDR3 spans 13 residues. Per germline, CDR1 SEHNR and CDR2 FQNEAQ (reference sequence). Trimming removed 10 bases from V and 4 bases from J, with 13 bases in between. In nucleotides, the CDR3 is TGTGCCACTTTCCGAGGGGGCACCGGGGAGCTGTTTTTT. Translation: CATFRGGTGELFF.

The CDR3 DNA sequence: TGTGCCAGCACCGGACAGGGGCGGGAGCAGTACTTC. Residues: CASTGQGREQYF. The gene calls are TRBV7-2 and TRBJ2-7, with TRBD1 matching 9 bases. With V trimmed by 7 bases and J by 7 bases, 5 bases remained unmatched. This CDR3 is 12 amino acids long. Looked up from germline, CDR1 is SGHTA and CDR2 is FQGNSA.